This is a list of T cell receptor beta chains from one sample in a study of T cell responses to AZD1222 COVID-19 vaccine. Libraries were prepared by immunoSEQ multiplex PCR; TCRdb keeps only in-frame clonotypes and omits some of them. This sample carries 55,000 to 80,000 clones, over 70% of them seen once, and the ten largest clones take over 11%. Sample: peripheral blood, taken on day 0 of AZD1222 vaccination. These receptors originate from an adult in good health. Both conserved end residues are part of each CDR3. The D gene is left open where the match is weak. Expanded clones are given a class, and other clones once, few, many or no size at all.

j_call clone_size d_call v_call cdr3_nt cdr3_aa
TRBJ1-1 - - TRBV11-2 TGTGCCAGCAGCTCTCAGGATGCAGTCATGAACACTGAAGCTTTCTTT CASSSQDAVMNTEAFF
TRBJ1-1 - - TRBV27 TGTGCCAGCACCCCCGGGGGTTTGAACACTGAAGCTTTCTTT CASTPGGLNTEAFF
TRBJ1-5 - - TRBV6-5 TGTGCCTTAGGGGCGAACGGCAATCAGCCCCAGCATTTT CALGANGNQPQHF
TRBJ2-5 - TRBD1 TRBV5-5 TGTGCCAGCAGCTGGATGGGACAGGCACTCCAAGAGACCCAGTACTTC CASSWMGQALQETQYF
TRBJ2-7 - TRBD2 TRBV10-3 TGTGCCATCAGAGAGGGCGGGGGGGCCACCTACGAGCAGTACTTC CAIREGGGATYEQYF
TRBJ2-5 once TRBD2 TRBV4-3 TGCGCCAGCAGCCAAGGTAGCGGGCGAGTCGAGACCCAGTACTTC CASSQGSGRVETQYF
TRBJ1-1 - TRBD1 TRBV7-9 TGTGCCAGCAGCCCCCTCGGGACAGGGAGTACTGAAGCTTTCTTT CASSPLGTGSTEAFF
TRBJ2-6 - - TRBV27 TGTGCCAGCAGTTTTGAATGGAGGTACGGGGGGGCCAACGTCCTGACTTTC CASSFEWRYGGANVLTF
TRBJ1-5 - - TRBV7-9 TGTGCCAGCAGCCGGACAGCGACGGGCAATCAGCCCCAGCATTTT CASSRTATGNQPQHF
TRBJ1-1 - TRBD1 TRBV12-5 TGTGCTAGTGGTTCGGGACAGGGAGCTTTCTTT CASGSGQGAFF
TRBJ2-2 - TRBD1 TRBV10-3 TGTGCCATCAGTATCCGGGACAGGGGGAACACCGGGGAGCTGTTTTTT CAISIRDRGNTGELFF
TRBJ1-2 - TRBD1 TRBV4-1 TGCGCCAGCAGCCGCGGACAGGATAACTATGGCTACACCTTC CASSRGQDNYGYTF
TRBJ1-6 - - TRBV4-1 TGCGCCAGCAGCCAAGATAATAGGGTTAAGGATTCACCCCTCCACTTT CASSQDNRVKDSPLHF
TRBJ1-1 - - TRBV19 TGTGCCAGTAGTGTACAGGGTAGGACTGAAGCTTTCTTT CASSVQGRTEAFF
TRBJ1-1 - - TRBV7-2 TGTGCCAGCAGCTTAGCAGGGTATGAACGAACTGAAGCTTTCTTT CASSLAGYERTEAFF
TRBJ2-7 few TRBD1 TRBV7-2 TGTGCCAGCAGCTGGGGACAGCGCTACGAGCAGTACTTC CASSWGQRYEQYF
TRBJ2-5 once TRBD2 TRBV6-2/TRBV6-3 TGTGCCAGCAGCATTCTTAGCGGGGGAGATGGGACCCAGTACTTC CASSILSGGDGTQYF
TRBJ1-2 few - TRBV28 TGTGCCAGCAGCCGCCCCTCGGCGGGCAACTATGGCTACACCTTC CASSRPSAGNYGYTF
TRBJ1-1 - TRBD1 TRBV5-5 TGTGCCAGCAGCCGGGGGACAGGGGGCACTGAAGCTTTCTTT CASSRGTGGTEAFF
TRBJ2-7 - TRBD1 TRBV7-8 TGTGCCAGCAGCATGGGACAGGTGAACGAGCAGTACTTC CASSMGQVNEQYF
TRBJ1-5 - - TRBV6-2/TRBV6-3 TGTGCCAGCAGCCATTATAAATCCCTGTTAGATCAGCCCCAGCATTTT CASSHYKSLLDQPQHF
TRBJ1-2 - - TRBV28 TGTGCCAGCAGTCCCCTCGGGGCAGCGTCGAGAGGCTACACCTTC CASSPLGAASRGYTF
TRBJ1-3 - TRBD1 TRBV3-1/TRBV3-2 TGTGCCAGCTCGGCCCCTGGGACAGATGGAAACACCATATATTTT CASSAPGTDGNTIYF
TRBJ1-5 - - TRBV6-5 TGTGCCAGCAGTTCCTCAGGATCCGATCAGCCCCAGCATTTT CASSSSGSDQPQHF
TRBJ2-5 - TRBD1 TRBV7-3 TGTGCCAGCAGTCCCCGGACAGGGGGCTACGAGACCCAGTACTTC CASSPRTGGYETQYF
TRBJ2-5 - TRBD2 TRBV19 TGTGCCAGTAGTATCCGGCGGGGGGCGGAGACCCAGTACTTC CASSIRRGAETQYF
TRBJ1-1 - - TRBV5-6 TGTGCCAGCAGCTTCTACAGGGTAGTGAACACTGAAGCTTTCTTT CASSFYRVVNTEAFF
TRBJ2-7 few - TRBV19 TGTGCCAGTAGTCCCCGACCGGACAGCTCCTACGAGCAGTACTTC CASSPRPDSSYEQYF
TRBJ2-2 - - TRBV4-3 TGCGCCAGCAGCCAGGGATTTAACACCGGGGAGCTGTTTTTT CASSQGFNTGELFF